This TCR beta chain came from a study of blood T cells in healthy people across ages (dated by TCRdb to between 2014 and 2016). Study-level background: Template switching captured roughly one uniquely barcoded TCR beta cDNA molecule per two T cells in model experiments. Age-related changes in TCR beta repertoire diversity were measured in the study by deep sequencing normalized with unique cDNA molecular identifiers. The donors were split into four age groups: young (average 16 years), middle-aged (nearly 40), aged (approximately 59) and long-lived (over 75). For two donors (one aged 18 to 30 and one aged 80 or older), the study analyzed two additional independent replicas of 1 million unique cDNA reads from the same blood draw.

Libraries were constructed by 5' RACE. Sequencing relied on an Illumina HiSeq 2500. A second 7 to 11 cycle PCR used a sample-barcoded 5' primer and a J-beta primer mix. A template-switch 5' adaptor carrying 12 random nucleotides introduced a unique molecular identifier onto each TCR beta cDNA molecule. At least 3 million CDR3-containing paired-end reads were obtained from each sample. First-strand cDNA was synthesized from all RNA with the Mint cDNA synthesis kit, primed by a TRBC-specific oligonucleotide. Following uracil-DNA glycosylase treatment, all cDNA underwent a first 18-cycle PCR with the universal primers M1SS and BC2_uni_R. As for the authors' bioinformatics: Each sample was normalized by randomly selecting 1 million high-quality reads, each carrying a distinct molecular identifier. Reads sharing molecular identifiers were discarded rather than binned into consensus sequences. MiTCR, set to a Q25 quality threshold and the strictest error-elimination algorithm, was used for CDR3 identification, clonotype clustering and error correction. A nonparametric unseen species model with Euler transformation was used to estimate a lower bound on total TCR beta diversity. Clones were called with MiXCR by TCRdb after fastp trimmed the public reads at Q25, and only in-frame beta chains were retained. Every distinct CDR3 protein forms one entry, paired with its most common genes and DNA. The V and J calls were determined by TCRdb, not by the authors. A total of roughly 1 million distinct CDR3 sequences appear in this sample, less than 25% of them only once. Approximately 0.79% of the sample goes to the ten largest clones.

This clonotype was recorded many times. Its antigen has not been determined. Base-call qualities are not available, and no considerably larger clone is one nucleotide away. General study outcomes and caveats: The CMV infection status of donors was not known, potentially confounding age-related changes in expanded clonotypes. Because profiling used bulk unsorted PBMCs, naive and antigen-experienced compartments could not be compared conclusively. Total diversity estimates from one million sequenced T cells were considered lower bounds and underestimates. The long-lived group showed more naive CD4+ T cells, fewer expanded clones and increased TCR diversity than the aged group, suggesting age selection. The percentage of naive T cells measured by flow cytometry correlated strongly with observed TCR beta diversity. Observed TCR beta diversity per million T cells fell roughly linearly with age, and a significant reduction was already apparent by age around 44.

The approximately 39 donors, aged about 6 to 100 years, were systemically healthy Caucasian individuals from Russia. Each donor gave ten milliliters of peripheral blood, drawn into EDTA-treated Vacutainer tubes. Ficoll-Paque density-gradient centrifugation was used to isolate PBMCs, with at least 6.5 million per sample. Trizol reagent was used to extract total RNA from the PBMCs, yielding at least 5.5 micrograms per sample. The percentages of naive CD45RAhigh/CD27high T cells were determined by flow cytometry on a PBMC aliquot from every donor. These data were also reused for a study on T cells of mothers and their children. Taken from the second paper: The donors were nine systemically healthy Caucasian individuals, made up of three mothers and their six children. cDNA synthesis used all of the extracted RNA, with roughly 1.5 ug of RNA in each 15 ul reaction. In the second PCR, the M1S primer added sample barcodes and 2-4 random nucleotides. More than 9 million TCR beta CDR3 reads were obtained from each mother, and approximately 3 million reads were obtained from each child. TCR recombination output is similarly shaped by thymic selection in related and unrelated pairs, with a minor effect exerted by inherited differences. Normalized repertoire overlap was always slightly but never significantly higher in related than unrelated mother-child pairs. No persistent microchimeric T cell clones were detected, at a sensitivity of roughly 100 clones per million clonotypes. Deep NGS was used in the study to compare the TCR beta repertoires of mothers and children and to look for features that separate related mother-child pairs from unrelated individuals. Mothers averaged about 37 +/- 4 years of age and children averaged 11 +/- 4 years. Libraries were sequenced on Illumina HiSeq 2000 with 100+100 nt paired-end reads after adapter ligation with NEBNext reagents. To avoid cross-contamination, the mother libraries and the child libraries were prepared a month apart and sequenced in separate runs. For each donor, between roughly 450,000 and 2,300,000 distinct TCR beta clonotypes were identified. Naive TCR beta clonotypes were estimated from low-frequency clonotypes matched to each donor's FACS-determined naive share, without sorting.

The sample taken for sequencing was blood. This TCR was sampled from a girl aged 2 to 9 in good health.

The sequenced DNA: TGCGCCAGCAGCCAAGATTGGATGGGAGAGACCCAGTACTTC. Its amino acids are CASSQDWMGETQYF. The chain links TRBV4-3 with TRBJ2-5, with no confident D gene call. According to the germline V gene, CDR1 reads LGHNA and CDR2 reads YSLEER. Trimming at the junction amounts to 0 bases on V and 4 bases on J, and the germline ends lie 9 bases apart. Including cysteine and phenylalanine, the CDR3 has 14 amino acids. Here the CDR3 DNA is all that survives: 42 bases in frame from base 1.